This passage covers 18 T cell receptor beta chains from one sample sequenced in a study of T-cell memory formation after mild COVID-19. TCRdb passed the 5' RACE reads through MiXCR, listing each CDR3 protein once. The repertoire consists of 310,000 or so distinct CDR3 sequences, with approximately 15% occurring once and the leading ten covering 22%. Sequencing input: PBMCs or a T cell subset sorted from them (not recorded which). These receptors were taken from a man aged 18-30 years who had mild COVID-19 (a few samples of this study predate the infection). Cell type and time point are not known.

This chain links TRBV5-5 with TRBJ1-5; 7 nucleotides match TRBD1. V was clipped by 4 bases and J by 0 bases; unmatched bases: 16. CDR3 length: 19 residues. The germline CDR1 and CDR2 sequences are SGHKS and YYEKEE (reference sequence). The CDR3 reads CASSPRGGGADYSNQPQHF. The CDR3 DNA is TGTGCCAGCAGCCCCCGGGGAGGGGGCGCGGATTATAGCAATCAGCCCCAGCATTTT.

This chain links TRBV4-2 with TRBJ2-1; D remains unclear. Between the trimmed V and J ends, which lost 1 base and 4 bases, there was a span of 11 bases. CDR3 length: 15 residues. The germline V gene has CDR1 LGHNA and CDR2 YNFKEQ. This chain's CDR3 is CASSQATAQYNEQFF. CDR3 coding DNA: TGTGCCAGCAGCCAAGCTACAGCCCAATACAATGAGCAGTTCTTC.

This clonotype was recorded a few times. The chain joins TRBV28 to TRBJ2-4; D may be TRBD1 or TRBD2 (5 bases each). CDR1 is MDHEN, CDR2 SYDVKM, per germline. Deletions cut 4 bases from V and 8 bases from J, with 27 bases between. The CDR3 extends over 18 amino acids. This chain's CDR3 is CASSSSLAPGTLSYIQYF. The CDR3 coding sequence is TGTGCCAGCAGTTCCAGCCTAGCCCCGGGGACCTTGTCCTACATTCAGTACTTC. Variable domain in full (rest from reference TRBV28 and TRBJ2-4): DVKVTQSSRYLVKRTGEKVFLECVQDMDHENMFWYRQDPGLGLRLIYFSYDVKMKEKGDIPEGYSVSREKKERFSLILESASTNQTSMYLCASSSSLAPGTLSYIQYFGAGTRLSVL.

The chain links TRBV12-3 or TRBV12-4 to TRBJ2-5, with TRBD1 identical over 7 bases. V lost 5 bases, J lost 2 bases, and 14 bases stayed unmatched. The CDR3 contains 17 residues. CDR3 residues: CASSTGAWGQLQETQYF. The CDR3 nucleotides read TGTGCCAGCAGTACAGGGGCATGGGGGCAGCTACAAGAGACCCAGTACTTC.

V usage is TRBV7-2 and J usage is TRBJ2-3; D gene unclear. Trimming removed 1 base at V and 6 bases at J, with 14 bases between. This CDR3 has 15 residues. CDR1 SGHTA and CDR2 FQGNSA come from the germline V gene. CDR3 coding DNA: TGTGCCAGCAGCTTAGTTCAGGTCCGAGGCGATACGCAGTATTTT. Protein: CASSLVQVRGDTQYF. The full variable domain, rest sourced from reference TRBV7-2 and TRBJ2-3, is GAGVSQSPSNKVTEKGKDVELRCDPISGHTALYWYRQSLGQGLEFLIYFQGNSAPDKSGLPSDRFSAERTGGSVSTLTIQRTQQEDSAVYLCASSLVQVRGDTQYFGPGTRLTVL.

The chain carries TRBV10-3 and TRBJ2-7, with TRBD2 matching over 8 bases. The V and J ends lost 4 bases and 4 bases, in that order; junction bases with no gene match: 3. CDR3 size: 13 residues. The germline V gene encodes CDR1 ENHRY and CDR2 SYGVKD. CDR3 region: CAISATSGYEQYV. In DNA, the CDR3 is TGTGCCATCAGTGCCACTAGCGGTTACGAGCAGTACGTC.

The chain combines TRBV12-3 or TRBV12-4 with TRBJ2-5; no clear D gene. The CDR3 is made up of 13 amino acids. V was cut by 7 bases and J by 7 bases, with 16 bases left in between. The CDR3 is CASTPTVGWTQYF. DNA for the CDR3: TGTGCCAGCACTCCTACGGTCGGTTGGACCCAGTACTTC.

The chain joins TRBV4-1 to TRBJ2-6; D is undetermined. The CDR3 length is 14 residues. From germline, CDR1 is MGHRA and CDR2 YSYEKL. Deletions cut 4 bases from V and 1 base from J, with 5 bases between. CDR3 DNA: TGCGCCAGCAGCCGCTTATCTGGGGCCAACGTCCTGACTTTC. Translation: CASSRLSGANVLTF.

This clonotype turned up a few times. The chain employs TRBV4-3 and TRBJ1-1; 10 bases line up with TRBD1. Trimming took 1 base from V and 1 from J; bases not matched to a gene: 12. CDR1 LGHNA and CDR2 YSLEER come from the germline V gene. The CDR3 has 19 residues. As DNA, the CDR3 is TGCGCCAGCAGCCAAGTGGGACAGGGGTCACCAATCGGGAACACTGAAGCTTTCTTT. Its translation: CASSQVGQGSPIGNTEAFF.

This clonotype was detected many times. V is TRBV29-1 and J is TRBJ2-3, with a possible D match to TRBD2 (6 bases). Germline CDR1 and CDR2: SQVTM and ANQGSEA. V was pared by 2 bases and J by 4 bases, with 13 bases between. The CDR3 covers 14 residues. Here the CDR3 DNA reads TGCAGCGTTGAATGGGGTAGCGGCCCAGATACGCAGTATTTT. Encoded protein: CSVEWGSGPDTQYF.

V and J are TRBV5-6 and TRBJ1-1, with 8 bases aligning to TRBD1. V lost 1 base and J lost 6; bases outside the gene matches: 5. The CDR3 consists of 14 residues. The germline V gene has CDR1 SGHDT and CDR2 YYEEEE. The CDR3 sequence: CASSLRQGAAEAFF. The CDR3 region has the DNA TGTGCCAGCAGCTTGCGGCAGGGGGCGGCTGAAGCTTTCTTT. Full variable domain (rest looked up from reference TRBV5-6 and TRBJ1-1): DAGVTQSPTHLIKTRGQQVTLRCSPKSGHDTVSWYQQALGQGPQFIFQYYEEEERQRGNFPDRFSGHQFPNYSSELNVNALLLGDSALYLCASSLRQGAAEAFFGQGTRLTVV.

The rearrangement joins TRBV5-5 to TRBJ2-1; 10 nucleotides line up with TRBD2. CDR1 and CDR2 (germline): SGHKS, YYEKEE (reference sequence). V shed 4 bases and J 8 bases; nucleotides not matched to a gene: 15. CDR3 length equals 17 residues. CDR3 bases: TGTGCCAGCAGCATCCCTAGCGGGGGTCTAGGTATGGATGAGCAGTTCTTC. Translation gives CASSIPSGGLGMDEQFF.

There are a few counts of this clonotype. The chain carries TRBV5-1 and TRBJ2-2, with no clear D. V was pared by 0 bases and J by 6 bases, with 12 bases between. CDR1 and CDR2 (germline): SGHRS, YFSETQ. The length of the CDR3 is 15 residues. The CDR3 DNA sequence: TGCGCCAGCAGCTTGGTCGGGCGCTCCGCCGGGGAGCTGTTTTTT. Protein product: CASSLVGRSAGELFF.

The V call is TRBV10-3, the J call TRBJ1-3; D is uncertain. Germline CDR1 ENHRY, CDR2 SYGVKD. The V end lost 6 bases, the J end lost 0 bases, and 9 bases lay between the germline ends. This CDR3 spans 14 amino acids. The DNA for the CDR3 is TGTGCCATCAGCCAACCCTCCTCTGGAAACACCATATATTTT. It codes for CAISQPSSGNTIYF.

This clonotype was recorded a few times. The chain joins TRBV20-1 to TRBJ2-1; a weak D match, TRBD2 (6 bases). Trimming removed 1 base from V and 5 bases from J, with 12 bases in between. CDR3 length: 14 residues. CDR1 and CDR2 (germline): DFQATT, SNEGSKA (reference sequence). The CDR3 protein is CSARVGTRDNEQFF. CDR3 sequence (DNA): TGCAGTGCTAGAGTGGGGACTCGGGACAATGAGCAGTTCTTC.

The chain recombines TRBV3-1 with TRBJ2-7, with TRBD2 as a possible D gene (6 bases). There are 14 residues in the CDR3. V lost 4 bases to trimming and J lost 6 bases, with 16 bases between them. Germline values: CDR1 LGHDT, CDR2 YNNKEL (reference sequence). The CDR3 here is CASSRTTMLVEQYF. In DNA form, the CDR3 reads TGTGCCAGCAGCCGGACTACCATGTTGGTCGAGCAGTACTTC.

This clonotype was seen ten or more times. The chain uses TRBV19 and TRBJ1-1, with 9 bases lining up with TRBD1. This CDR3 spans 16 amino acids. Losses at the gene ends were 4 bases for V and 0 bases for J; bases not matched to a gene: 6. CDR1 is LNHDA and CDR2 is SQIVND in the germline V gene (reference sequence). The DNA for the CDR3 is TGTGCCAGTAGTACCTTGGACAGGGGCCTGAACACTGAAGCTTTCTTT. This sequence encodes CASSTLDRGLNTEAFF.

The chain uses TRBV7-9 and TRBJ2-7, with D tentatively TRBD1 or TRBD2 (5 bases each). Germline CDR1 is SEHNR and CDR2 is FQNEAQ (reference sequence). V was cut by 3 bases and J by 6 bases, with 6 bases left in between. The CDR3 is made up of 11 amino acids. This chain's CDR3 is CASSLGPEQYV. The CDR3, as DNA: TGTGCCAGCAGCTTGGGACCCGAGCAGTACGTC.